This TCR beta chain was obtained from a study of blood T cell repertoires in COVID-19. Study information: Material from acute and convalescent COVID-19 was sourced from the United States, Italy and Spain. Nucleic acid was either cDNA or gDNA, and it came from T cells, B-cell-depleted T cells, or PBMCs.

As processed by the authors: Estimated nucleated cell counts came from reference gene primer amplification. Measured with immunoSEQ multiplex PCR; TCRdb has only the in-frame clones, and not every one. That table supplies the V and J calls and clone size; D and trimming were determined from the DNA. Of under 400,000 clones detected, 70% to 90% appear once; the ten largest clones hold 1.5% to 2%. The CDR3 runs 17 residues. CDR1 and CDR2 from the germline V gene are SNHLY and FYNNEI. J gave up 5 bases and V 8 bases, and 17 bases lay outside the gene matches. In Seattle, patients joined the study during active infection and were tracked longitudinally.

The sequencing sample was made of peripheral blood. The chain joins TRBV2 to TRBJ2-5; 10 bases are a match to TRBD2. The sequence was obtained from a woman in her twenties or thirties with COVID-19, enrolled during active disease. In DNA form, the CDR3 reads TGTGCCAGCCGAGGGCGAAGCGGGGGGGCCGGCGGGGAGACCCAGTACTTC. Translating it yields CASRGRSGGAGGETQYF.